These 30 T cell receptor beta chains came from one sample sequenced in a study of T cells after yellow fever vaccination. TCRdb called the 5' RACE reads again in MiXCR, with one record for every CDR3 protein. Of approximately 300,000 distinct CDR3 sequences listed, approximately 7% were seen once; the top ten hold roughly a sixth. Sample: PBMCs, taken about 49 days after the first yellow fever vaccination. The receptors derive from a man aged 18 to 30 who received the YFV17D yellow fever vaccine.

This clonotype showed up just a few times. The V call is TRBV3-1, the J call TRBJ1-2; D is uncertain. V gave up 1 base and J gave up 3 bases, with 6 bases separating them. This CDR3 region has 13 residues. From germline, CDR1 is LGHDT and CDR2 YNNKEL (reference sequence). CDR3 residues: CASSQGSDYGYTF. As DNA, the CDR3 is TGTGCCAGCAGCCAAGGTAGTGACTATGGCTACACCTTC.

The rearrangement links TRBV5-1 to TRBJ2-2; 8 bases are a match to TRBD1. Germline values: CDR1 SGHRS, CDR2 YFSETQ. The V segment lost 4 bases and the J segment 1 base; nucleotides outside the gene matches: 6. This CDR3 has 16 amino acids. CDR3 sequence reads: CASSADRGENTGELFF. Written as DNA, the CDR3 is TGCGCCAGCAGCGCTGACAGGGGCGAGAACACCGGGGAGCTGTTTTTT.

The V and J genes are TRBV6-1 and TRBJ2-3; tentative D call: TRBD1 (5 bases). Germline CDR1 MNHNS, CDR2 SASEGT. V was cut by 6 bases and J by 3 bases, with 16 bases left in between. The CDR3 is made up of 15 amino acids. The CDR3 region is CASSRTGHSTDTQYF. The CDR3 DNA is TGTGCCAGCAGCCGCACAGGTCATTCGACAGATACGCAGTATTTT.

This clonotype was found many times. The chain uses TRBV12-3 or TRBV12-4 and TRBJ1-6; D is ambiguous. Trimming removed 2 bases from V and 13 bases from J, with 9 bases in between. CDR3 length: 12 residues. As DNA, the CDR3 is TGTGCCAGCAGTTTAAGGTTTAGTCCCCTCCACTTT. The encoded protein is CASSLRFSPLHF.

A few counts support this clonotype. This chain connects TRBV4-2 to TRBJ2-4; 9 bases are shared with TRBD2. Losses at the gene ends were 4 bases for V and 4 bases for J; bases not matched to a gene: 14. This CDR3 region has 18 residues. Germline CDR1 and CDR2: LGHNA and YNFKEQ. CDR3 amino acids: CASSLGQRGARSKNIQYF. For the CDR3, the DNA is TGTGCCAGCAGCCTGGGGCAGCGGGGGGCCCGAAGTAAAAACATTCAGTACTTC.

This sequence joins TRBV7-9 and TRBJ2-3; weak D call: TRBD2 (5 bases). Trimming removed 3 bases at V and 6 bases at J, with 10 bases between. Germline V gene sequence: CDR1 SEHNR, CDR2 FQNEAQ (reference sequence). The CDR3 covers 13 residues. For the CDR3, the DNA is TGTGCCAGCAGCTTTGAGGGCAGGGATACGCAGTATTTT. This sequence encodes CASSFEGRDTQYF.

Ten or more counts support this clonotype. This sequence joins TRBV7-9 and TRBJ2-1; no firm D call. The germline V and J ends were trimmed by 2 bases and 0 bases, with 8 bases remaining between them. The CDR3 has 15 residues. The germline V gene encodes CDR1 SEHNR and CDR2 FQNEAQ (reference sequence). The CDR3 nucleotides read TGTGCCAGCAGCTTATCAGCTCCCTCCTACAATGAGCAGTTCTTC. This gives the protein CASSLSAPSYNEQFF.

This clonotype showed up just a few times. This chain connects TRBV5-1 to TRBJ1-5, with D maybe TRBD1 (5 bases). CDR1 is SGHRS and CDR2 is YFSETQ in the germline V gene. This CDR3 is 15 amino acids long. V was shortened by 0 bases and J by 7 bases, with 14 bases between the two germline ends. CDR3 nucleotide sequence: TGCGCCAGCAGCTTGGATGGGGGGAAATGGCAGCCCCAGCATTTT. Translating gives CASSLDGGKWQPQHF.

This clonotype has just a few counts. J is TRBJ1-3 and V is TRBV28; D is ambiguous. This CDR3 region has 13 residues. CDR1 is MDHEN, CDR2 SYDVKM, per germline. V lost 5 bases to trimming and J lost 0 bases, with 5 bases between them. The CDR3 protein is CASSPGSGNTIYF. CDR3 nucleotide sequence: TGTGCCAGCAGTCCGGGCTCTGGAAACACCATATATTTT.

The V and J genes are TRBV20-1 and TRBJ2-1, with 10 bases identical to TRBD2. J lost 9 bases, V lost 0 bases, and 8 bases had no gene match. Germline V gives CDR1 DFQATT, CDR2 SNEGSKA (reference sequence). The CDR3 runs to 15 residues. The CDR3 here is CSARDPAGGRGEQFF. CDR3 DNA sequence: TGCAGTGCTAGAGATCCAGCGGGGGGGCGGGGTGAGCAGTTCTTC.

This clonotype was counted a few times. CDR3 residues: CSASRGRAEAFF. The CDR3 DNA reads TGCAGTGCTAGCAGGGGGCGCGCTGAAGCTTTCTTT. The V and J genes are TRBV20-1 and TRBJ1-1, with 8 bases matching TRBD1. CDR3 length equals 12 residues. Trimming cost V 3 bases and J 6 bases; bases outside gene matches: 3. Per germline, CDR1 DFQATT and CDR2 SNEGSKA (reference sequence).

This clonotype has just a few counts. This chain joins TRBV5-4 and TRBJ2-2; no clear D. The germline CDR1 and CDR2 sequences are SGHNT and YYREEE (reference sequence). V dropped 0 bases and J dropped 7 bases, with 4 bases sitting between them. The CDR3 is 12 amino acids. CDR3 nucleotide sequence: TGTGCCAGCAGCTTGGAACACGGGGAGCTGTTTTTT. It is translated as CASSLEHGELFF.

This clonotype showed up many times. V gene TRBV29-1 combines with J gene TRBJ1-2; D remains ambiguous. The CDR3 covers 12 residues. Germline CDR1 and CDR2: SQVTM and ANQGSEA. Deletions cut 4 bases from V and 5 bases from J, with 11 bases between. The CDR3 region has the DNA TGCAGCGTTGGGGAACAGCGGTATGGCTACACCTTC. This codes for CSVGEQRYGYTF.

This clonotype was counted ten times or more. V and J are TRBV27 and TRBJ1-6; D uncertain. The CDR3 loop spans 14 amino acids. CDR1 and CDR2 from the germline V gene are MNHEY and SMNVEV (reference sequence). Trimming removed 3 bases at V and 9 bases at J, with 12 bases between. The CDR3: CASSFWRLGSPLHF. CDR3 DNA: TGTGCCAGCAGTTTTTGGCGCTTGGGTTCACCCCTCCACTTT.

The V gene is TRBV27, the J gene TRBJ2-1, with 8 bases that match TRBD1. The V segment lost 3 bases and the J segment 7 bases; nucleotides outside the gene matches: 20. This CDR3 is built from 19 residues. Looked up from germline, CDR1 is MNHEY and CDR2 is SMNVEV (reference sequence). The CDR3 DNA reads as TGTGCCAGCAGTTTGCTTTCCCGGACCTCCAGACAGGGGTTTAATGAGCAGTTCTTC. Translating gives CASSLLSRTSRQGFNEQFF.

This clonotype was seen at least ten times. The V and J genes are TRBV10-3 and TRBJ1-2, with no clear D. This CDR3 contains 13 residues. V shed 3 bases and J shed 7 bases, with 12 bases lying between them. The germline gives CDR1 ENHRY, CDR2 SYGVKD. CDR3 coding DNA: TGTGCCATCAGTGAAGAGATTATGGGTGGCTACACCTTC. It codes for CAISEEIMGGYTF.

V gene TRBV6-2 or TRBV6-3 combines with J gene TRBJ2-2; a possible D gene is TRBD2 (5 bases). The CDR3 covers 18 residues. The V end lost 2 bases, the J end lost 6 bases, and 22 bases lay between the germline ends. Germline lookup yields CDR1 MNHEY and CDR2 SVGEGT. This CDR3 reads CASSYNREGTGLAGELFF. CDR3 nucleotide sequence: TGTGCCAGCAGTTACAATCGTGAGGGAACGGGTCTAGCCGGGGAGCTGTTTTTT.

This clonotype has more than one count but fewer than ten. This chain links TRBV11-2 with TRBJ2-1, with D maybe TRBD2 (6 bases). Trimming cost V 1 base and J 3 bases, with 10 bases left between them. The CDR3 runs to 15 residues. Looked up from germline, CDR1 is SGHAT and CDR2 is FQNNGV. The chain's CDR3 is CASSLAPGVYNEQFF. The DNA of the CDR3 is TGTGCCAGCAGCTTAGCTCCGGGGGTCTACAATGAGCAGTTCTTC.

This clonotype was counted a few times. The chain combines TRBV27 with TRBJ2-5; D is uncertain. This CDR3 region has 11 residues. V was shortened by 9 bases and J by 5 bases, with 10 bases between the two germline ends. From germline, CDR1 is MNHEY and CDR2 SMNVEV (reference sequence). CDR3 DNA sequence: TGTGCCAGGCTTCTTCCGGAGACCCAGTACTTC. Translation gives CARLLPETQYF.

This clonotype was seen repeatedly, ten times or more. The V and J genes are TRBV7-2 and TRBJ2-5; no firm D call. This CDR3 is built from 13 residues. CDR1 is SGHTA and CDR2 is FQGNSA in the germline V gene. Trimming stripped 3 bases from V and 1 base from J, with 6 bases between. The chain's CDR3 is CASSFHIQETQYF. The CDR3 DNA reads TGTGCCAGCAGCTTCCACATCCAAGAGACCCAGTACTTC.

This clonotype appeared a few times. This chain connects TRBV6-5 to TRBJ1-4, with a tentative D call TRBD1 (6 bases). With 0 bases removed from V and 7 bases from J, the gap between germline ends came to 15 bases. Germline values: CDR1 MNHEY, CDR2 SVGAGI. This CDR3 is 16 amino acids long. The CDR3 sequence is CASSYSLGHRSEKLFF. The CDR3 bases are TGTGCCAGCAGTTACTCTTTGGGACACAGGAGTGAAAAACTGTTTTTT.

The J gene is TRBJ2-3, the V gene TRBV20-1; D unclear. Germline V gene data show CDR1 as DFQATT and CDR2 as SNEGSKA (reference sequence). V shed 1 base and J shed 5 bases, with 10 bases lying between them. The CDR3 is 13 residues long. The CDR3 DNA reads TGCAGTGCTAGAGGGCAGGTGGAAGATACGCAGTATTTT. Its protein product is CSARGQVEDTQYF.

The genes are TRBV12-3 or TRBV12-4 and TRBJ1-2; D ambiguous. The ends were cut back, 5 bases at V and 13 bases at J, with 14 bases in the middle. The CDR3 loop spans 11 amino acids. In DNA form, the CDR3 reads TGTGCCAGCAGTCCCGGAGGGCACCGCACCTTC. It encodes CASSPGGHRTF.

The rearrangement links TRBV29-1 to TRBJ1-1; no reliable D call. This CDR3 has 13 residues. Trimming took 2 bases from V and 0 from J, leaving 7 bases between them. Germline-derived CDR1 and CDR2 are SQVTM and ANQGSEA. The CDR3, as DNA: TGCAGCGTTGAAAGGCCGCTGAACACTGAAGCTTTCTTT. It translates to CSVERPLNTEAFF. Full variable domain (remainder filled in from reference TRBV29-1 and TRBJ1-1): SAVISQKPSRDICQRGTSLTIQCQVDSQVTMMFWYRQQPGQSLTLIATANQGSEATYESGFVIDKFPISRPNLTFSTLTVSNMSPEDSSIYLCSVERPLNTEAFFGQGTRLTVV.

CDR3 coding DNA: TGCGCCAGCAGCCAAGGCCGGACACACAGCCCATACACAGATACGCAGTATTTT. Translated, it gives CASSQGRTHSPYTDTQYF. The rearrangement joins TRBV4-3 to TRBJ2-3; D is perhaps TRBD1 (5 bases). V lost 1 base and J 2 bases, leaving 19 bases between the germline ends. The CDR3 covers 18 residues. In germline, CDR1 is LGHNA, CDR2 YSLEER.

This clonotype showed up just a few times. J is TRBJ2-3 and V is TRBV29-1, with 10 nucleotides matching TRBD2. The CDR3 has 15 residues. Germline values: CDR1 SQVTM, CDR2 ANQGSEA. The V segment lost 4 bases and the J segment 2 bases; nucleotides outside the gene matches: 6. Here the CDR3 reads CSVGNSGGDTDTQYF. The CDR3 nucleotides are TGCAGCGTTGGGAACAGCGGGGGGGACACAGATACGCAGTATTTT.

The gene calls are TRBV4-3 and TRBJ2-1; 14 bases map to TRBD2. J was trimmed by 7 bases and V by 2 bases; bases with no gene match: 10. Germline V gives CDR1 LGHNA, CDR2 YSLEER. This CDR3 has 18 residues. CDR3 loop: CASSQRQTTSGGENEQFF. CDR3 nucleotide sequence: TGCGCCAGCAGCCAACGACAAACGACTAGCGGGGGGGAAAATGAGCAGTTCTTC.

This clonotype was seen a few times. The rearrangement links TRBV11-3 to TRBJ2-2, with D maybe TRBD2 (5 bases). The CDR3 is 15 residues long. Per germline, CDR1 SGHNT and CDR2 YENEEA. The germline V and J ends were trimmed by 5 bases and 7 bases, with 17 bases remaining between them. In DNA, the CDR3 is TGTGCCAGCAGCCCCTCCCCGAGGGCCGGCGGGGAGCTGTTTTTT. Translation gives CASSPSPRAGGELFF.

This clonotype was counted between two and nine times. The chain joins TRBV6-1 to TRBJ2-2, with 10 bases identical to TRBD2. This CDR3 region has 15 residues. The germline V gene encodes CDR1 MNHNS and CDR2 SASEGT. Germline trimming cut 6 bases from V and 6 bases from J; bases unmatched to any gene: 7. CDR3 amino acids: CASRSSGGAPGELFF. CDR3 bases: TGTGCCAGCAGGTCGAGCGGGGGGGCCCCCGGGGAGCTGTTTTTT.

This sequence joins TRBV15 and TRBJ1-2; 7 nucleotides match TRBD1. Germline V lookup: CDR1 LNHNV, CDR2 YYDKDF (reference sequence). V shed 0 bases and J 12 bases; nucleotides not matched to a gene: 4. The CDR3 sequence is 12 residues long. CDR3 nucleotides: TGTGCCACCAGCAGAGATCGGGGACAGAACACCTTC. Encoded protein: CATSRDRGQNTF.